This entry concerns a single TCR beta chain. The data are from a study of blood T cell repertoires in COVID-19. In the study overall: PBMCs, B-cell-depleted T cells, or T cells provided the cDNA or gDNA that made up the material.

TCRdb's table, derived via immunoSEQ multiplex PCR, lists solely in-frame clones and lacks some. The data contain approximately 530,000 clones, 70% to 90% of them singletons. This CDR3 region has 16 residues. Germline CDR1 is MGHRA and CDR2 is YSYEKL. After removal of 4 bases from V and 5 bases from J, the junction contained 11 bases not matched to a gene. The source material was peripheral blood. The chain has TRBV4-1 and TRBJ2-5; 9 bases agree with TRBD2. The receptor's source is a woman between 45 and 60 years old with COVID-19, enrolled during active disease. In nucleotides, the CDR3 is TGCGCCAGCAGCCGAGCGCGGGGGGGGGCTGATGAGACCCAGTACTTC. Protein product: CASSRARGGADETQYF.